What follows is one T cell receptor beta chain and its context. These data belong to a study of CD8+ T cells in alopecia areata. Study details: It was oral tofacitinib, at 5 to 10 mg twice daily, that treated patients received. Severity scoring for treated patients was based on the percentage of affected scalp area.

The treatment was: oral pan-JAK inhibitor, 5-10 mg twice daily. The investigators collected lesional scalp punch biopsies and peripheral blood from alopecia areata patients. Following RNA extraction, reverse transcription yielded cDNA that acted as the sequencing template. The repertoire was sequenced with immunoSEQ multiplex PCR; TCRdb's copy has only in-frame clones and lacks some. Of 200,000 or so clones listed, around two fifths are singletons. The CDR3 consists of 15 residues. V was trimmed by 0 bases and J by 3 bases, leaving 10 bases between them. From germline, CDR1 is MNHEY and CDR2 SVGAGI. The clonotype was recovered from a human donor with alopecia areata. This chain joins TRBV6-5 and TRBJ2-3; D might be TRBD2 (6 bases). Sequenced here: CD4+ T cells sorted from blood, sampled at approximately week 37, from a patient treated with tofacitinib. CDR3 sequence reads: CASSYSSLATDTQYF. The CDR3 nucleotides are TGTGCCAGCAGTTACTCGAGTCTAGCGACAGATACGCAGTATTTT.